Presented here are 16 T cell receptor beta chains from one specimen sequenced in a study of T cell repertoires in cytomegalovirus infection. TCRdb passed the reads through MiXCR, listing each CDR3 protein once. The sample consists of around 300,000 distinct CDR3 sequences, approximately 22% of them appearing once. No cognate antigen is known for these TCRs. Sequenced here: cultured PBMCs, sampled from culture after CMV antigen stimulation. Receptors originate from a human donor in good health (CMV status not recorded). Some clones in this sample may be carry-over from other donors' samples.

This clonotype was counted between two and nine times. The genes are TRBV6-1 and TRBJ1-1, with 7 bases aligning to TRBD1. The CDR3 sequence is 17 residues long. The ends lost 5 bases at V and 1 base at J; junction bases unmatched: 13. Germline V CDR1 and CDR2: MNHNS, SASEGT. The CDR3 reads CASSRIHQQGRNTEAFF. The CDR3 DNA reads TGTGCCAGCAGTCGAATCCACCAACAGGGGAGGAACACTGAAGCTTTCTTT.

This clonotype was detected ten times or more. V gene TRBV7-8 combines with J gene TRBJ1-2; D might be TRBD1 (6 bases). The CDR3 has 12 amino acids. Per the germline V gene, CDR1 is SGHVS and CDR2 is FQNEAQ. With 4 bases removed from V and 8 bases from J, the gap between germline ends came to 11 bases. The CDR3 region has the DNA TGTGCCAGCAGCTACAACAGGGAAGGCTACACCTTC. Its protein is CASSYNREGYTF.

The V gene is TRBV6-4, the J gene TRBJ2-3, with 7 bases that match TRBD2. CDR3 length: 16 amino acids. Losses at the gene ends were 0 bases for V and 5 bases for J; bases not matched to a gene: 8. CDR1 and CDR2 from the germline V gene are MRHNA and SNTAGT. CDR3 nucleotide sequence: TGTGCCAGCAGTGACTCCTGGCGGGAGTATGGAGATACGCAGTATTTT. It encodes CASSDSWREYGDTQYF.

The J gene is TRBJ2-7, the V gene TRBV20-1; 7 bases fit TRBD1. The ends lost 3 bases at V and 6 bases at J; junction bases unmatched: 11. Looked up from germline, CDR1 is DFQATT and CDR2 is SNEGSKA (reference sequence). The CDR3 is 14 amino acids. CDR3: CSASVGDRLGEQYV. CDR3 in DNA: TGCAGTGCTAGTGTAGGGGACAGACTCGGCGAGCAGTACGTC.

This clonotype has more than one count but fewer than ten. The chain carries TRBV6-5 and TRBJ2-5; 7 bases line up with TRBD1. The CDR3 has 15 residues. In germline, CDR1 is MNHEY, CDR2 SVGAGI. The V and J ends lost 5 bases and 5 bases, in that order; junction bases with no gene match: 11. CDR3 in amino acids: CASSPRTGRMETQYF. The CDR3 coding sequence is TGTGCCAGCAGTCCACGGACAGGCAGGATGGAGACCCAGTACTTC.

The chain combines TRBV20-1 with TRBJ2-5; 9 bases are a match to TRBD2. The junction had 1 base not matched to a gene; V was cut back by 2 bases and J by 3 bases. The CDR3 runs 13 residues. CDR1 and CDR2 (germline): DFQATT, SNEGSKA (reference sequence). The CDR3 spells CSARLAGKETQYF. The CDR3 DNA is TGCAGTGCTAGACTAGCGGGGAAAGAGACCCAGTACTTC.

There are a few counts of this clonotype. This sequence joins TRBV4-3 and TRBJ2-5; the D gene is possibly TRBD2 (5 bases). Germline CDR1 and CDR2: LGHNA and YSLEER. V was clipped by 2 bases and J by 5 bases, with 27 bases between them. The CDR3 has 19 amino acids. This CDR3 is CASSQSTSSGAAGGETQYF. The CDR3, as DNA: TGCGCCAGCAGCCAATCAACTTCGTCCGGAGCGGCCGGCGGGGAGACCCAGTACTTC.

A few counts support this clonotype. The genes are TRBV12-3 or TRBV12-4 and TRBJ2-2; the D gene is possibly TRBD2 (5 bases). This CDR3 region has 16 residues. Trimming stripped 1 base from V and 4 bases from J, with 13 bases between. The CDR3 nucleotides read TGTGCCAGCAGTTTAGGGCGGAGCGGAGGCACCGGGGAGCTGTTTTTT. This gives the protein CASSLGRSGGTGELFF.

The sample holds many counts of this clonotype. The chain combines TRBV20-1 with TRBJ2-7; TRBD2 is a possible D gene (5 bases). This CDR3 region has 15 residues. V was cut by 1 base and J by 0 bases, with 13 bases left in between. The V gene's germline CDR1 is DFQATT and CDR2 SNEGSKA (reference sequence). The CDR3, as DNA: TGCAGTGCTAGAGCTCCCGGACTGAGCTCCTACGAGCAGTACGTC. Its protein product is CSARAPGLSSYEQYV.

The CDR3 bases are TGTGCCAGCAGTTTAGGGATCAATGAAAAACTGTTTTTT. It encodes CASSLGINEKLFF. The V and J genes are TRBV27 and TRBJ1-4, with D hard to call. V lost 2 bases and J lost 5, with 6 bases in between. The germline gives CDR1 MNHEY, CDR2 SMNVEV (reference sequence). The CDR3 is made up of 13 amino acids.

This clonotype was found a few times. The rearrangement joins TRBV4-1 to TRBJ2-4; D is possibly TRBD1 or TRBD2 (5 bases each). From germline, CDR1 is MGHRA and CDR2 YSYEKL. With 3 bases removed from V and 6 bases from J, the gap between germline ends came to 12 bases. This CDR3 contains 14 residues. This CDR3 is CASSQDGAPNIQYF. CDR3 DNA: TGCGCCAGCAGCCAGGACGGGGCTCCAAACATTCAGTACTTC.

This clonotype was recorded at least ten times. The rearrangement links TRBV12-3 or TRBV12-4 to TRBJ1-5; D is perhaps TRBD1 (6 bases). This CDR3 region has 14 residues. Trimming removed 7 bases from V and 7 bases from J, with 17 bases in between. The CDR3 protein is CASTLAGESQPQHF. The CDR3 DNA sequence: TGTGCCAGCACTCTAGCAGGGGAAAGCCAGCCCCAGCATTTT.

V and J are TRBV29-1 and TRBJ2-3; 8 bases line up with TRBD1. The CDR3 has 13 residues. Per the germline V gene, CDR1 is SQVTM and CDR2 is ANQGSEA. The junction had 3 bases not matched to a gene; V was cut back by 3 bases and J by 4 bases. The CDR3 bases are TGCAGCGTTGATGGACAGGGCGCAGATACGCAGTATTTT. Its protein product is CSVDGQGADTQYF.

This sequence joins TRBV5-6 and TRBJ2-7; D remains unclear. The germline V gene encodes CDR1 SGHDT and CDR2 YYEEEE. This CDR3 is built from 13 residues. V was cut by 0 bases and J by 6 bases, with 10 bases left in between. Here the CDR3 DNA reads TGTGCCAGCAGCTTGGGTCGGACGGGCGAGCAGTACGTC. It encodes CASSLGRTGEQYV.

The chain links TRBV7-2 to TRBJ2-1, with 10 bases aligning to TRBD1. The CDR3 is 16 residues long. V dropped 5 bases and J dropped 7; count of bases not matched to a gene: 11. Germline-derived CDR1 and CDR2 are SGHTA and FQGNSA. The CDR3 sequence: CASSETGTGVQNEQFF. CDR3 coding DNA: TGTGCCAGCAGCGAGACCGGGACAGGGGTTCAAAATGAGCAGTTCTTC.

CDR3 in amino acids: CAWRSLAGVTEAFF. As DNA, the CDR3 is TGTGCCTGGAGAAGTCTGGCAGGGGTCACTGAAGCTTTCTTT. The chain couples TRBV30 to TRBJ1-1; D is perhaps TRBD1 (6 bases). The CDR3 is 14 residues long. The germline V gene encodes CDR1 GTSNPN and CDR2 SVGIG (reference sequence). The germline V and J ends were trimmed by 3 bases and 4 bases, with 15 bases remaining between them.